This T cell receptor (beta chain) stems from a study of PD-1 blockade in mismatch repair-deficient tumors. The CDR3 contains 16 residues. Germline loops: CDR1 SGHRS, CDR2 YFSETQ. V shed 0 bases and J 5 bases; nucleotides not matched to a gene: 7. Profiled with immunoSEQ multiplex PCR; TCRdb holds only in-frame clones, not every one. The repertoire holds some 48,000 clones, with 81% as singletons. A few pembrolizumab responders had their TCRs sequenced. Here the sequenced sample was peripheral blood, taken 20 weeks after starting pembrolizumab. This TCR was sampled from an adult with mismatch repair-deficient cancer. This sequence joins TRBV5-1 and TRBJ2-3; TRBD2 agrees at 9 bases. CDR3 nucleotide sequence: TGCGCCAGCAGCTTGGCTTCTAGCGGGAATAAAGATACGCAGTATTTT. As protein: CASSLASSGNKDTQYF.